The T cell receptor beta chain under discussion was sequenced for a study of beta chain features in type 1 diabetes (dated by TCRdb to between 2018 and 2020). Looking at the study overall: Mean age, gender distribution, total cell number and subset yield were not different between patients and healthy donors. Across all samples, approximately 98,000,000 sorted cells were examined, and cell number per subset correlated strongly with RNA yield. The study compared the TCRB repertoires of sorted circulating CD4+ T cell subsets in recently diagnosed type 1 diabetes patients with those in matched healthy donors. Whereas all 28 donors provided naive and central memory subsets, regulatory and stem cell-like memory subsets were isolated from just 8 patients and roughly 8 healthy donors.

The entire amount of isolated RNA was reverse transcribed using the High Capacity cDNA Reverse Transcription Kit, so the sequenced TCRB transcripts were expressed ones. Deep immunoSEQ sequencing was performed on naive, central memory and regulatory T cell samples, with an average of around 3.5 million total reads per sample. Sorted cells were lysed in RLT buffer, and RNA was extracted using DNase-treated RNeasy Micro or Mini kits according to cell number. To prevent cross-contamination, every cell subset was processed on its own, while patient and healthy donor samples were processed together. Using the immunoSEQ multiplex PCR, TCRB sequences were amplified from cDNA into 87-bp fragments spanning the CDR3 region. Amplicons were sequenced on the Illumina HiSeq platform. In the original analysis: Synthetic template baselines were used to correct PCR bias computationally, reads within Hamming distance 2 were collapsed, and singletons that could not be merged were discarded. Reads were aligned to IMGT to assign V, D and J genes, CDR3 length, and insertions or deletions at six rearrangement sites. Within each subset, clonotype counts were normalized to the number of sorted cells before true diversity and Gini coefficients were calculated with the tcR R package. The overlap coefficient, calculated on TCRB nucleotide sequences, was used to measure repertoire sharing. As a proxy for the pre-selection repertoire, out-of-frame TCRB sequences from naive cells were analyzed. TCRdb retrieved this table from immuneACCESS and kept in-frame rearrangements only. Not all clones are present; in checked studies, unresolved V genes account for under half, and no reason is known for the remainder. V and J calls and clone size come straight from that table; D and trimming were deduced from the DNA. The sample yields around 400,000 clones; about 16% were counted once. The ten most abundant clones make up roughly 0.019% of the sample.

Each donor gave one peripheral blood draw, averaging around 0.11 L, which was collected into heparinised tubes. A BD FACSAria II and a panel including CD45RO, CCR7, CD25, CD127, CD95 and CD27 were used to sort naive, central memory, regulatory and stem cell-like memory CD4+ T cells. All sorted populations exceeded 98% purity. Right away, PBMCs were isolated by Lymphoprep density gradient centrifugation and were stained directly, with no culture step. Samples were stained and sorted in pairs, with one healthy donor and one patient per experiment, so that batch effects were minimized. On the study overall, not on this receptor specifically: Shorter templates might be favored by PCR, yet because patient and control samples were amplified and corrected together, any such skew would affect both groups equally. The naive, central memory and regulatory TCRB repertoires appeared to resemble one another more closely among patients than among healthy donors. Only small numbers of individuals were included in the HLA sub-analyses, which left unresolved whether HLA type had any influence on TCRB rearrangement. Because cDNA was sequenced instead of genomic DNA, highly expressing activated cells could be over-represented, though the groups showed no difference in activation or CD3 levels. Fewer insertions and more nucleotide deletions at VDJ recombination sites were observed in patients with type 1 diabetes, implying thymic rearrangement abnormalities. In all four CD4+ subsets, TCRB CDR3 length was moderately but significantly shorter in type 1 diabetes patients.

This clone was seen a handful of times. The antigen it recognizes is unknown. The sample holds no much larger clone one base away, and base qualities are not on file. Sequenced: naive CD4+ T cells from blood. The intended sense of this specimen's cell subset or site label: true naive CD4+ T cells. This receptor was obtained from a woman between 18 and 29 years old in good health.

The sequenced DNA is TGCGCCAGCCGGACTAGCGCTTTCACCGGGGAGCTGTTTTTT. Its protein product is CASRTSAFTGELFF. Recombination connected TRBV5-1 to TRBJ2-2, with TRBD2 matching 9 junction bases. The germline V and J ends show losses of 7 bases and 4 bases respectively, and no gene match explains 5 bases of the junction. CDR1 and CDR2 are read off the germline V gene as SGHRS and YFSETQ. The cysteine opens and the phenylalanine closes a CDR3 of 14 amino acids. The sequence is cut down to CDR3 DNA, 42 bases in frame from base 1. The reference TRBV5-1 and TRBJ2-2 proteins fill in what lies around the CDR3, so the full variable domain reads KAGVTQTPRYLIKTRGQQVTLSCSPISGHRSVSWYQQTPGQGLQFLFEYFSETQRNKGNFPGRFSGRQFSNSRSEMNVSTLELGDSALYLCASRTSAFTGELFFGEGSRLTVL.